The present T cell receptor beta chain was sequenced within a study of neurological immune-mediated disorders. TCRdb reprocessed the 5' RACE reads via MiXCR and lists one record per CDR3 protein. The repertoire holds more than 45,000 distinct CDR3 sequences, with around 3.5% as singletons. This clonotype was counted at least ten times. V was shortened by 6 bases and J by 6 bases, with 9 bases between the two germline ends. The CDR3 consists of 11 residues. Germline V gene data show CDR1 as ENHRY and CDR2 as SYGVKD. Sequenced sample: PBMCs. The chain is built from TRBV10-3 and TRBJ2-7, with D possibly TRBD2 on 6 matching bases. The TCR comes from a woman younger than 45 with multiple sclerosis. The DNA of the CDR3 is TGTGCCATCAGGGGGGAGGTCGAGCAGTACTTC. It is translated as CAIRGEVEQYF.